This T cell receptor beta chain is from a study of siplizumab effects on memory and regulatory T cells. Study conclusions and caveats: Roughly 75-96% of proliferating clones (CD4+ or CD8+) could not be assigned a naive or memory phenotype. Contribution to the alloresponse seemed major for naive T cells, which also seemed more diverse than memory cells.

Regarding this clone: The antigen is undetermined.

The table came from immunoSEQ multiplex PCR; TCRdb's copy has only in-frame clones and leaves some out. The profile covers tens of thousands of clones, with approximately 97% appearing a single time and roughly 0.031% taken by the ten largest. V lost 10 bases, J lost 4 bases, and 13 bases lay in between. The CDR3 has 12 amino acids. Germline V CDR1 and CDR2: ENHRY, SYGVKD. Sequencing input: naive CD4+ T cells sorted from blood. This sequence originates from a human donor in good health. The rearrangement joins TRBV10-3 to TRBJ2-5; D is possibly TRBD1 (6 bases). The CDR3 loop reads CATRGGAETQYF. The DNA for the CDR3 is TGTGCCACCCGTGGGGGCGCAGAGACCCAGTACTTC.